This TCR beta chain was profiled in a study of blood T cells in healthy people across ages. This clonotype came up a few times. Then a second PCR, running about 6 to 12 cycles, was carried out with a sample-barcoded 5' primer and a J-beta primer mix. TCRdb fed the 5' RACE reads into MiXCR, producing one record per CDR3 protein. The table includes about 970,000 distinct CDR3 sequences, just over 50% detected once. The source of this sequence is a woman aged 55-75 years in good health. Input material: blood.

The CDR3 region has the DNA TGTGCCAGCAGCGTTCCGGGACAGGGCGTCTATGGCTACACCTTC. Translation gives CASSVPGQGVYGYTF. V and J are TRBV7-2 and TRBJ1-2; 9 bases agree with TRBD1. The CDR3 spans 15 residues. The ends lost 5 bases at V and 4 bases at J; junction bases unmatched: 8. Germline CDR1 and CDR2: SGHTA and FQGNSA.